This TCR delta chain was identified in a study of gamma-delta T cells after stem cell transplantation. TCRdb reapplied CATT to the RT-PCR reads. The sample includes approximately 3,600 delta-chain clones, around 10% seen only once; the top ten take roughly 3.2%. The CDR3 length is 21 residues. Germline values: CDR1 TSWWSYY, CDR2 QGS. J gave up 0 bases and V 0 bases, and 19 bases lay outside the gene matches. This chain connects TRDV1 to TRDJ1; 7 nucleotides match TRDD3. Specimen: gamma-delta T cells. This receptor was obtained from a human donor. It is not recorded whose cells these are; they may come from a transplant donor. CDR3 protein: CALGELPTNGLGASYTDKLIF. CDR3 DNA sequence: TGTGCTCTTGGGGAACTGCCTACGAATGGGCTGGGGGCCTCGTACACCGATAAACTCATCTTT.